Shown below are 21 T cell receptor beta chains from a single sample sequenced in a study of T cells in Graves' hyperthyroidism and ophthalmopathy (dated by TCRdb to the late 2010s). The library was generated by multiplex PCR. TCRdb records Illumina HiSeq 2000 as the sequencer. The TCR beta CDR3 regions were amplified from the RNA transcripts. The first round of RT-PCR for the TCR CDR3 was performed with the HTBI primer set and the Qiagen OneStep RT-PCR kit. Clones were called with MiXCR by TCRdb after fastp trimmed the public reads at Q25, and only in-frame beta chains were retained. CDR3 protein sequences are deduplicated, and each keeps its most common genes and DNA. For this sample the table gives around 350,000 distinct CDR3 sequences, of which approximately 18% were detected only once. Clones ranked in the top ten supply around a third of the sample. What was sequenced was blood. These receptors all stem from a woman aged 25-40 years with Graves' hyperthyroidism that later progressed to Graves' ophthalmopathy.

At least ten counts were recorded for this clonotype. The CDR3 protein is CASSTPTARAKNIQYF. In DNA form, the CDR3 reads TGTGCCAGCAGCACACCCACAGCGAGGGCCAAAAACATTCAGTACTTC. V and J are TRBV28 and TRBJ2-4; D is ambiguous. Between the trimmed V and J ends, which lost 6 bases and 1 base, there was a span of 16 bases. Germline assignment: CDR1 MDHEN and CDR2 SYDVKM. CDR3 length: 16 amino acids.

This clonotype turned up a few times. V and J are TRBV15 and TRBJ1-1; D possibly corresponds to TRBD1 (6 bases). This CDR3 contains 16 residues. The germline CDR1 and CDR2 sequences are LNHNV and YYDKDF (reference sequence). Trimming cost V 0 bases and J 7 bases, with 18 bases left between them. The DNA for the CDR3 is TGTGCCACCAGCAGAGATTATGGGGCAGGGGCAAATGAAGCTTTCTTT. As protein: CATSRDYGAGANEAFF.

This clonotype was seen many times. This chain joins TRBV27 and TRBJ1-5; the D is unclear. Deletions cut 8 bases from V and 4 bases from J, with 9 bases between. The CDR3 is 12 residues long. Germline loops: CDR1 MNHEY, CDR2 SMNVEV (reference sequence). Written as DNA, the CDR3 is TGTGCCAGCGGCTTACCGAATCAGCCCCAGCATTTT. Translated, it gives CASGLPNQPQHF.

The J gene is TRBJ2-1, the V gene TRBV6-1; D perhaps matches TRBD1 (5 bases). The CDR3 has 13 residues. V was pared by 5 bases and J by 9 bases, with 14 bases between. Germline CDR1 and CDR2: MNHNS and SASEGT. CDR3 DNA sequence: TGTGCCAGCAGTTCAGGGCAGAAGGGTGAGCAGTTCTTC. This gives the protein CASSSGQKGEQFF.

This clonotype was seen at least ten times. The rearrangement joins TRBV12-3 or TRBV12-4 to TRBJ1-1; weak D call: TRBD1 (5 bases). V was trimmed by 2 bases and J by 1 base, leaving 23 bases between them. The CDR3 contains 19 residues. CDR3: CASSLTWMWGETENTEAFF. The CDR3 region has the DNA TGTGCCAGCAGTTTAACGTGGATGTGGGGGGAGACTGAGAACACTGAAGCTTTCTTT.

As DNA, the CDR3 is TGTGCCTGGAGGCAGGGGGCGGTTGGGGAGCAGTACTTC. It translates to CAWRQGAVGEQYF. The V gene is TRBV30, the J gene TRBJ2-7; 8 nucleotides line up with TRBD1. CDR1 and CDR2 (germline): GTSNPN, SVGIG (reference sequence). The CDR3 has 13 amino acids. The V and J ends lost 3 bases and 7 bases, in that order; junction bases with no gene match: 8.

This clonotype was seen repeatedly, ten times or more. The chain uses TRBV11-2 and TRBJ2-1, with D possibly being TRBD2 (6 bases). V was trimmed by 5 bases and J by 6 bases, leaving 23 bases between them. This CDR3 comprises 17 residues. From germline, CDR1 is SGHAT and CDR2 FQNNGV. This CDR3 reads CASSGRDGLWYTNEQFF. The CDR3 DNA reads as TGTGCCAGCAGCGGCAGGGACGGACTATGGTACACCAATGAGCAGTTCTTC.

Only a few counts were recorded for this clonotype. This rearrangement joins TRBV12-3 or TRBV12-4 to TRBJ2-6; 11 bases fit TRBD1. The CDR3 loop spans 17 amino acids. V trimming: 4 bases; J trimming: 0 bases; junction bases outside the gene matches: 2. The CDR3 loop reads CASSWTGGSSGANVLTF. The CDR3 DNA reads TGTGCCAGCAGTTGGACAGGGGGCAGCTCTGGGGCCAACGTCCTGACTTTC.

Many counts were recorded for this clonotype. V and J are TRBV2 and TRBJ2-4; a possible D gene is TRBD2 (5 bases). This CDR3 has 13 amino acids. V was trimmed by 2 bases and J by 9 bases, leaving 11 bases between them. From germline, CDR1 is SNHLY and CDR2 FYNNEI. CDR3 region: CASSESEAGIQYF. CDR3 bases: TGTGCCAGCAGTGAATCAGAGGCGGGCATTCAGTACTTC.

This clonotype was recorded many times. The gene calls are TRBV3-1 and TRBJ1-1, with D unresolved. V lost 0 bases and J 5 bases, leaving 13 bases between the germline ends. This CDR3 contains 15 residues. Germline V gives CDR1 LGHDT, CDR2 YNNKEL (reference sequence). In DNA, the CDR3 is TGTGCCAGCAGCCAAGATCCCCCGGGTGGAACTGAAGCTTTCTTT. It translates to CASSQDPPGGTEAFF. Variable domain in full (rest from reference TRBV3-1 and TRBJ1-1): DTAVSQTPKYLVTQMGNDKSIKCEQNLGHDTMYWYKQDSKKFLKIMFSYNNKELIINETVPNRFSPKSPDKAHLNLHINSLELGDSAVYFCASSQDPPGGTEAFFGQGTRLTVV.

The chain is built from TRBV7-9 and TRBJ2-7; 8 nucleotides line up with TRBD1. The CDR3 runs 18 residues. The V segment lost 5 bases and the J segment 0 bases; nucleotides outside the gene matches: 15. Germline V gene lookup returns CDR1 SEHNR and CDR2 FQNEAQ (reference sequence). In DNA, the CDR3 is TGTGCCAGCAGCAAACGGACAGGGCTGGGGATTGGCTCCTACGAGCAGTACTTC. Translated, it gives CASSKRTGLGIGSYEQYF. Full variable domain (missing parts from reference TRBV7-9 and TRBJ2-7): DTGVSQNPRHKITKRGQNVTFRCDPISEHNRLYWYRQTLGQGPEFLTYFQNEAQLEKSRLLSDRFSAERPKGSFSTLEIQRTEQGDSAMYLCASSKRTGLGIGSYEQYFGPGTRLTVT.

This clonotype was seen many times. V and J are TRBV2 and TRBJ2-3; the D gene could be TRBD1 or TRBD2 (5 bases each). Per the germline V gene, CDR1 is SNHLY and CDR2 is FYNNEI. The CDR3 contains 15 residues. With 5 bases removed from V and 0 bases from J, the gap between germline ends came to 12 bases. CDR3 in amino acids: CASSPGPPSTDTQYF. CDR3 sequence (DNA): TGTGCCAGCAGTCCGGGACCCCCGAGCACAGATACGCAGTATTTT.

Worth noting for this clonotype: The junction does not match germline at one end; this may be a read error. The chain combines TRBV27 with TRBJ2-5; 11 nucleotides match TRBD1. The CDR3 loop spans 14 amino acids. Germline values: CDR1 MNHEY, CDR2 SMNVEV (reference sequence). The CDR3 DNA reads TGTGCCAGCAGACGGACAGGGGGCACGGAGATCCAGTACTTC. Translated: CASRRTGGTEIQYF.

At least ten counts were recorded for this clonotype. V usage is TRBV6-1 and J usage is TRBJ1-1; D gene unclear. The germline gives CDR1 MNHNS, CDR2 SASEGT. Trimming left V 7 bases short and J 0 bases short, with 21 bases between. The CDR3 sequence is 17 residues long. DNA for the CDR3: TGTGCCAGCATGCTGGGAGGGCCGTTTGAGATGAACACTGAAGCTTTCTTT. This encodes CASMLGGPFEMNTEAFF.

A remark on this clonotype: The conserved phenylalanine or tryptophan is not found at the CDR3 terminus, so this likely reflects a read error. This rearrangement joins TRBV6-1 to TRBJ2-2; D call uncertain. This CDR3 has 16 amino acids. Trimming took 2 bases from V and 6 from J, leaving 16 bases between them. Germline V lookup: CDR1 MNHNS, CDR2 SASEGT. CDR3: CASSEFAQVRSGELFS. CDR3 sequence (DNA): TGTGCCAGCAGTGAATTCGCTCAGGTTCGGTCCGGGGAGCTGTTTTCT.

The J gene is TRBJ1-2, the V gene TRBV25-1; D gene uncertain. The germline gives CDR1 MGHDK, CDR2 SYGVNS. The CDR3 has 16 residues. Trimming pared 1 base from V and 7 bases from J, leaving 19 bases between. The CDR3 is CASSESSITGLSGYTF. DNA for the CDR3: TGTGCCAGCAGTGAATCAAGCATCACGGGGTTAAGTGGCTACACCTTC.

In the case of this clonotype: A much larger clone lies one base from this, so it may be a read error. V gene TRBV6-2 or TRBV6-3 combines with J gene TRBJ1-1, with D perhaps matching TRBD1 (6 bases). Germline V gene data show CDR1 as MNHEY and CDR2 as SVGEGT. The CDR3 has 13 residues. The CDR3: CARSYGEQGRAFF. For the CDR3, the DNA is TGTGCCCGCAGTTACGGGGAACAGGGAAGAGCTTTCTTT.

In its sample, this clonotype was seen many times. The chain carries TRBV20-1 and TRBJ1-3; no firm D call. This CDR3 has 13 residues. The V end was cut by 2 bases, the J end by 2 bases, with 7 bases between. CDR1 and CDR2 (germline): DFQATT, SNEGSKA (reference sequence). For the CDR3, the DNA is TGCAGTGCTAGACGTGACGCTGGAAACACCATATATTTT. Protein: CSARRDAGNTIYF.

At least ten counts were recorded for this clonotype. The chain is built from TRBV2 and TRBJ1-6; D call uncertain. V dropped 5 bases and J dropped 3 bases, with 5 bases sitting between them. Germline V gives CDR1 SNHLY, CDR2 FYNNEI. This CDR3 has 13 residues. CDR3 residues: CASSRDYNSPLHF. CDR3 in DNA: TGTGCCAGCAGTCGAGACTATAATTCACCCCTCCACTTT. The variable domain in full, with the rest retrieved from reference TRBV2 and TRBJ1-6, is EPEVTQTPSHQVTQMGQEVILRCVPISNHLYFYWYRQILGQKVEFLVSFYNNEISEKSEIFDDQFSVERPDGSNFTLKIRSTKLEDSAMYFCASSRDYNSPLHFGNGTRLTVT.

This clonotype was counted once. The CDR3 sequence: CASSLARQGKETQYF. The CDR3 region has the DNA TGCGCCAGCAGCTTGGCCCGGCAGGGCAAAGAGACCCAGTACTTC. The chain carries TRBV5-1 and TRBJ2-5; D possibly corresponds to TRBD1 (5 bases). Trimming left V 0 bases short and J 3 bases short, with 12 bases between. CDR1 and CDR2 from the germline V gene are SGHRS and YFSETQ. The CDR3 runs 15 residues.

With regard to this clonotype: This may arise from a read error, as a much more abundant clone is one base away. V and J are TRBV3-1 and TRBJ1-1, with a weak D call TRBD1 (6 bases). There are 12 residues in the CDR3. Germline CDR1 is LGHDT and CDR2 is YNNKEL (reference sequence). The CDR3 bases are TGTGCCAGCAGCGATCGACAGGAAGAAGCTTCCTTT. Amino acid sequence: CASSDRQEEASF.